This record looks at one T cell receptor (beta chain) sequence and its context. Antigen unknown. The sample belongs to a study of T cell responses to AZD1222 COVID-19 vaccine. Study in general: Second-dose schedules of about 4 or about 12 weeks were combined. Study-wide points: At study baseline, merely roughly 6 AZD1222 recipients were seropositive.

Clones were read by immunoSEQ multiplex PCR, and TCRdb kept only the in-frame ones, dropping some. The data contain over 100,000 clones, around 84% of them singletons. The CDR3 runs to 15 residues. Germline V gene data show CDR1 as SEHNR and CDR2 as FQNEAQ (reference sequence). Trimming took off 6 bases at V and 2 bases at J, with 14 bases between the two ends. The input for sequencing was peripheral blood, taken on day 0 of AZD1222 vaccination. The sequence was collected from an adult in good health. The rearrangement joins TRBV7-9 to TRBJ1-5; the D gene is possibly TRBD1 (6 bases). The CDR3 nucleotides are TGTGCCAGCAGTCAACAGGGAGGAGGCAATCAGCCCCAGCATTTT. Translating it yields CASSQQGGGNQPQHF.